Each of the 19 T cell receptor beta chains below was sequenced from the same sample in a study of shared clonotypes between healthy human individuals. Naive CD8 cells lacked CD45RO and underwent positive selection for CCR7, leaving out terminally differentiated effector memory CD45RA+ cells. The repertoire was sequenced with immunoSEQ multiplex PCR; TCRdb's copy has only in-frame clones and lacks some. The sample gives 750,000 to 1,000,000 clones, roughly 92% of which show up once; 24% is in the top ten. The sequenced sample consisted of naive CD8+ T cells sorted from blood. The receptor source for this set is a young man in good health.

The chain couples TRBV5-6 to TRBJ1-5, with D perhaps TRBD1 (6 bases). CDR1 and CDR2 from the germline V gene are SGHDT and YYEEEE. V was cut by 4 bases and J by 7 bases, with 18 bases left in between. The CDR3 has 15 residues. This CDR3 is CASSTGHSRGQPQHF. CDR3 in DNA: TGTGCCAGCAGCACGGGACATTCGCGGGGACAGCCCCAGCATTTT.

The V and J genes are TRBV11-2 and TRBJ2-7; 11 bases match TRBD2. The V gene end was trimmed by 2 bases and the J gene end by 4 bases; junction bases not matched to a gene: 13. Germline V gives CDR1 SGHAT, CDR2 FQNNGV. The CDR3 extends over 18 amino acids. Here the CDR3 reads CASSLPLTTSGVLYEQYF. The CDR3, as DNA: TGTGCCAGCAGCTTACCTCTAACGACTAGCGGGGTCCTTTACGAGCAGTACTTC.

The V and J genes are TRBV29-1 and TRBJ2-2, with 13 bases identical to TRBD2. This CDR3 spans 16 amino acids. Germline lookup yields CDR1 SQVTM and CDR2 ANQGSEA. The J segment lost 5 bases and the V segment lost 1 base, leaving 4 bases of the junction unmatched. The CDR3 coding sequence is TGCAGCGTTGAAGCCGGGACTAGCGGGATAACCGGGGAGCTGTTTTTT. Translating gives CSVEAGTSGITGELFF.

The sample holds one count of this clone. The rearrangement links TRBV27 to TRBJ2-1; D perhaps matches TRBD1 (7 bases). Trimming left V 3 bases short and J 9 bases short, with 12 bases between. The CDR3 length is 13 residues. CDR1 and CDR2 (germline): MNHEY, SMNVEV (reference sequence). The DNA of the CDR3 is TGTGCCAGCAGTTTTGGGGGGACAGTTGAGCAGTTCTTC. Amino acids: CASSFGGTVEQFF.

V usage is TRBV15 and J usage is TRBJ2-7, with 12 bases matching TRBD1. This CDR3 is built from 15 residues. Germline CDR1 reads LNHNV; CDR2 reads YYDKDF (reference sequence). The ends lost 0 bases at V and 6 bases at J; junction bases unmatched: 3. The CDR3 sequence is CATSREGQGAREQYF. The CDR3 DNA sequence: TGTGCCACCAGCAGAGAGGGACAGGGGGCGCGCGAGCAGTACTTC.

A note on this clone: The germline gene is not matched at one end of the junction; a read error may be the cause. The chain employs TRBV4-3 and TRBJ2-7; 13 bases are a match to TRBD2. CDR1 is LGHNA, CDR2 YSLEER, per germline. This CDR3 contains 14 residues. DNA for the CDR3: TGCGCCAGCAGCCAATATGTGGGACTAGCGGGATTTTCCTTC. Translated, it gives CASSQYVGLAGFSF.

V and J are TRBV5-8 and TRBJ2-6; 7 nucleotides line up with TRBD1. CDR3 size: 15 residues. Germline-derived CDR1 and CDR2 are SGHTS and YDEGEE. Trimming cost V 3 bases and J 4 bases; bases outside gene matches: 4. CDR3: CASSYRGNGANVLTF. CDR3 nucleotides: TGTGCCAGCAGCTACAGGGGCAACGGGGCCAACGTCCTGACTTTC.

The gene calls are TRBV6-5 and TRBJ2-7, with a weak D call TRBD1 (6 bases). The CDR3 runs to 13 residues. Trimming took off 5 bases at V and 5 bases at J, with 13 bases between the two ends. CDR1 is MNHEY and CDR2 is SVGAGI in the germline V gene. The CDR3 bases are TGTGCCAGCAGTGCGGACAGTTTGGACGAGCAGTACTTC. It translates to CASSADSLDEQYF.

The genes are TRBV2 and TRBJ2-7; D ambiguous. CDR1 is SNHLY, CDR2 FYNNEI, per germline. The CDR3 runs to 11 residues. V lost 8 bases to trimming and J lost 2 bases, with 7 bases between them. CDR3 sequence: CASYGAYEQYF. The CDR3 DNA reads TGTGCCAGCTATGGGGCCTACGAGCAGTACTTC.

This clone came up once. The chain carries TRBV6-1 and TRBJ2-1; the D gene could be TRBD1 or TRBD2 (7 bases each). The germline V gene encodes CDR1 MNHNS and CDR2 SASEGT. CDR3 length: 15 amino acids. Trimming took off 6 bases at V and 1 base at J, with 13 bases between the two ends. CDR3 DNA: TGTGCCAGCAGCAGGGGGGGAGATTCCTACAATGAGCAGTTCTTC. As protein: CASSRGGDSYNEQFF.

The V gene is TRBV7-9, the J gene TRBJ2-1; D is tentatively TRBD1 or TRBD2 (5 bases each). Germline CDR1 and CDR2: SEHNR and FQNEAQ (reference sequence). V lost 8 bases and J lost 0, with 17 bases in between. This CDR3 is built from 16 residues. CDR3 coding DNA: TGTGCCAGCGGAGGTCTTAGGGGAAGCTCCTACAATGAGCAGTTCTTC. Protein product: CASGGLRGSSYNEQFF.

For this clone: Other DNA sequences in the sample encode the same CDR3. The CDR3 sequence is CATRGGAYEQYF. The CDR3 nucleotides read TGTGCCACCAGGGGTGGCGCCTACGAGCAGTACTTC. The chain uses TRBV15 and TRBJ2-7; D gene ambiguous. Germline V gene data show CDR1 as LNHNV and CDR2 as YYDKDF (reference sequence). The CDR3 is made up of 12 amino acids. V lost 6 bases and J 2 bases, leaving 8 bases between the germline ends.

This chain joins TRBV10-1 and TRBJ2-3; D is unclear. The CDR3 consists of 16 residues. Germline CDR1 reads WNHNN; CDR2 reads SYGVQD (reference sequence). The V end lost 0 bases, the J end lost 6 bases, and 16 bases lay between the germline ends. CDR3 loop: CASSESILYGEDTQYF. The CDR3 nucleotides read TGCGCCAGCAGTGAGTCGATCCTTTATGGAGAGGATACGCAGTATTTT.

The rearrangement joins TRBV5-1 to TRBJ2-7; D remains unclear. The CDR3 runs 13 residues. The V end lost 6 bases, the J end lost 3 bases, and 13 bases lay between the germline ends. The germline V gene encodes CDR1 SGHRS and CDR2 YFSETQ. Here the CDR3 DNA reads TGCGCCAGCATGCCCGATTCGCACTACGAGCAGTACTTC. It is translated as CASMPDSHYEQYF. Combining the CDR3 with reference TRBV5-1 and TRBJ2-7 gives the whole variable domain KAGVTQTPRYLIKTRGQQVTLSCSPISGHRSVSWYQQTPGQGLQFLFEYFSETQRNKGNFPGRFSGRQFSNSRSEMNVSTLELGDSALYLCASMPDSHYEQYFGPGTRLTVT.

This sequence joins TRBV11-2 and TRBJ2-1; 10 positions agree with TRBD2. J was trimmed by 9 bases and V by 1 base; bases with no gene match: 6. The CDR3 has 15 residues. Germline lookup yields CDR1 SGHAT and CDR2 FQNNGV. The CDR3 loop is CASSLVASGSAEQFF. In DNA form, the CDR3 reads TGTGCCAGCAGCTTAGTGGCTAGCGGGAGTGCTGAGCAGTTCTTC.

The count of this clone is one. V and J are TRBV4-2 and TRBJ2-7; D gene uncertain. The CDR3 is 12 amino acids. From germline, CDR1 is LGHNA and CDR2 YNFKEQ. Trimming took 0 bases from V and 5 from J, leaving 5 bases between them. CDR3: CASSQDPHEQYF. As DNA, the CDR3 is TGTGCCAGCAGCCAAGATCCCCACGAGCAGTACTTC.

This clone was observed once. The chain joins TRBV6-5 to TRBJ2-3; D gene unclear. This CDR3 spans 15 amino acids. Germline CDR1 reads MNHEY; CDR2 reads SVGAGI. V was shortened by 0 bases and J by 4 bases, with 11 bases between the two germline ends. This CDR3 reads CASSYSGVLPDTQYF. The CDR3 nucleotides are TGTGCCAGCAGTTACTCTGGGGTTCTACCAGATACGCAGTATTTT.

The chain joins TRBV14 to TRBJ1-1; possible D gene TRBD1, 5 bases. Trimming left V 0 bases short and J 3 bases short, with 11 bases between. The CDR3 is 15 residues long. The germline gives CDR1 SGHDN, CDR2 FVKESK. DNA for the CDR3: TGTGCCAGCAGCCAAGATTGGAAGGGGTACACTGAAGCTTTCTTT. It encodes CASSQDWKGYTEAFF.

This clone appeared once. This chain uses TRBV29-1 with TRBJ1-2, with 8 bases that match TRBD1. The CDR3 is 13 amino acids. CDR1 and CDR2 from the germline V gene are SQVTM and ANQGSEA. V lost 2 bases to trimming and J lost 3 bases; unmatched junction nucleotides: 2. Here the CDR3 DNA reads TGCAGCGTTGAAAGACAGGGGCACTATGGCTACACCTTC. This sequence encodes CSVERQGHYGYTF.